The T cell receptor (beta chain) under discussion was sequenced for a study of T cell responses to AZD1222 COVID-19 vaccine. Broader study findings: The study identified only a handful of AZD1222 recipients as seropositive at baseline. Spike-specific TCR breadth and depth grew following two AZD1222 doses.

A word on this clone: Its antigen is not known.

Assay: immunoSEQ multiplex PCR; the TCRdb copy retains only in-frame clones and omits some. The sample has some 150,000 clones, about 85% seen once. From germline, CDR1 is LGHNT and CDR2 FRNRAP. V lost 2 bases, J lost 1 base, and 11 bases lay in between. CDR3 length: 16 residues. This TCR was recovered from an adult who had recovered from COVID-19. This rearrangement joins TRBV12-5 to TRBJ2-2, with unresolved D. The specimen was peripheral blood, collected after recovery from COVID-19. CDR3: CASGLSPTGNTGELFF. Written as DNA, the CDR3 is TGTGCTAGTGGTTTGTCTCCGACTGGGAACACCGGGGAGCTGTTTTTT.